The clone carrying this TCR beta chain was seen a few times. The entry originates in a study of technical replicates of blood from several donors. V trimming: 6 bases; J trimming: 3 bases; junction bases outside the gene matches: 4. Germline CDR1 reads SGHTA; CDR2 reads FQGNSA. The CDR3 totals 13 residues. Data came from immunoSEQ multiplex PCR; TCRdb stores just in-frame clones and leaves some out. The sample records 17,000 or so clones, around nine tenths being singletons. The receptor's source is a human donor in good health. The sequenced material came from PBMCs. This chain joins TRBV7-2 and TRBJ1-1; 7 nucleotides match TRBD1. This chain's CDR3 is CASRNRGYTEAFF. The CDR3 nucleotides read TGTGCCAGCAGGAACAGGGGATACACTGAAGCTTTCTTT. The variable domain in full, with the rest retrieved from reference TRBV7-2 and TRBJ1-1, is GAGVSQSPSNKVTEKGKDVELRCDPISGHTALYWYRQSLGQGLEFLIYFQGNSAPDKSGLPSDRFSAERTGGSVSTLTIQRTQQEDSAVYLCASRNRGYTEAFFGQGTRLTVV.